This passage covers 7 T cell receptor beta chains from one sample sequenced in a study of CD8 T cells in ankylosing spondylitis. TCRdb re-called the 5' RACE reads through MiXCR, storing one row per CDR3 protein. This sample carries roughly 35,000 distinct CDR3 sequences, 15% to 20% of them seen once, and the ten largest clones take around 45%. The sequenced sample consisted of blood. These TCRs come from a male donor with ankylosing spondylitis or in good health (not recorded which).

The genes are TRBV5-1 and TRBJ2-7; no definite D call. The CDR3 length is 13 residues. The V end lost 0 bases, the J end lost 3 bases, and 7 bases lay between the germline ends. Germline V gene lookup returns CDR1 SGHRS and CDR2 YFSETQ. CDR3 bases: TGCGCCAGCAGCTTGGAACTGTTCTACGAGCAGTACTTC. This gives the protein CASSLELFYEQYF.

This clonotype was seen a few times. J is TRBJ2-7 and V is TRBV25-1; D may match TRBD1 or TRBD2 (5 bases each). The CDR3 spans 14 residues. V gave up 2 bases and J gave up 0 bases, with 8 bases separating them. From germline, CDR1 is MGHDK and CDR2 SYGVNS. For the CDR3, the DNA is TGTGCCAGCAGTGAAGCCGGGACCTCCTACGAGCAGTACTTC. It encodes CASSEAGTSYEQYF.

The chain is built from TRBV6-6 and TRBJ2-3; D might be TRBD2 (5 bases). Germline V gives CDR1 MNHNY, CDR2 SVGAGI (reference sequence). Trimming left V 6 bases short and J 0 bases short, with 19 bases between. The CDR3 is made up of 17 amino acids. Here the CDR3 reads CASSTHRGEGSTDTQYF. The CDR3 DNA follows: TGTGCCAGCAGCACCCACCGGGGAGAAGGTAGCACAGATACGCAGTATTTT.

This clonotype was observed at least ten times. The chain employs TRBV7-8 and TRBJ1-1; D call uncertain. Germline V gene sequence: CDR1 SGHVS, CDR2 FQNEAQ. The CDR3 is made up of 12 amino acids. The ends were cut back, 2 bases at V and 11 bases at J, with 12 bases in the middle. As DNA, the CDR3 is TGTGCCAGCAGCTTAAAGGGCAGCGCTGCTTTCTTT. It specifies CASSLKGSAAFF. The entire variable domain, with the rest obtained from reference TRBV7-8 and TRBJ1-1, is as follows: GAGVSQSPRYKVAKRGQDVALRCDPISGHVSLFWYQQALGQGPEFLTYFQNEAQLDKSGLPSDRFFAERPEGSVSTLKIQRTQQEDSAVYLCASSLKGSAAFFGQGTRLTVV.

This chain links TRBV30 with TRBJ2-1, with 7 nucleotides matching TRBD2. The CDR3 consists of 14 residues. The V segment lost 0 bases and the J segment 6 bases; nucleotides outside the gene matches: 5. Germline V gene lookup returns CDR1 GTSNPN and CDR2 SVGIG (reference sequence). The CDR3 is CAWSVRGGSNEQFF. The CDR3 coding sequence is TGTGCCTGGAGTGTTAGAGGCGGGAGCAATGAGCAGTTCTTC.

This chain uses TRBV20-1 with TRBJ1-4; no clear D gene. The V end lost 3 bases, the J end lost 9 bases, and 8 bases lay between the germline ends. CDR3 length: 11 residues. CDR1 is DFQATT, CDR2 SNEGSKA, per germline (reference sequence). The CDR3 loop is CSARGFQKLFF. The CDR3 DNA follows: TGCAGTGCTAGGGGATTTCAAAAACTGTTTTTT.

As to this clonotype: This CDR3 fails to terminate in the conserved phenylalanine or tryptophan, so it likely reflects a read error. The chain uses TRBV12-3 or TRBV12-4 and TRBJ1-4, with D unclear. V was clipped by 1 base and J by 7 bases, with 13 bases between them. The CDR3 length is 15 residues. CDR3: CASSLVRGGGEKLFV. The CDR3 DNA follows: TGTGCCAGCAGTTTAGTACGAGGAGGCGGTGAAAAACTGTTTGTT.